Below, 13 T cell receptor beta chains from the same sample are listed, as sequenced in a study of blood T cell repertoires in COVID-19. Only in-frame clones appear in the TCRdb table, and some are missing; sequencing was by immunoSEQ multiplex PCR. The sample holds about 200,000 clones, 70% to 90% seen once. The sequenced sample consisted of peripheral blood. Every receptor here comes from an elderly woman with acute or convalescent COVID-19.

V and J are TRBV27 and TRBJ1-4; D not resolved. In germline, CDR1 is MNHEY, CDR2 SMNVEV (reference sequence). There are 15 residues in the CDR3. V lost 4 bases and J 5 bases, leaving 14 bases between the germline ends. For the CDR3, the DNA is TGTGCCAGCAGTTCGAGGACTGTCAAAAATGAAAAACTGTTTTTT. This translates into CASSSRTVKNEKLFF.

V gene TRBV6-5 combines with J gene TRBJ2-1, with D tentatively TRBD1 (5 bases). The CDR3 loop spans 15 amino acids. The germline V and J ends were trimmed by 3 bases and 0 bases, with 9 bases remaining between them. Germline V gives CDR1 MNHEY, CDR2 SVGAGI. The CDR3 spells CASSYATASYNEQFF. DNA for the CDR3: TGTGCCAGCAGTTATGCGACAGCCTCCTACAATGAGCAGTTCTTC.

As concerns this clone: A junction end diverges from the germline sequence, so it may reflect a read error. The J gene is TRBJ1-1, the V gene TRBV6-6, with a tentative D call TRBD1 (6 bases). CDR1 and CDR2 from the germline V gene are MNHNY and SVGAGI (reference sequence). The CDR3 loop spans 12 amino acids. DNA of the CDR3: TGTGCCAGCAATTTACAGGGCACTAAAGCTTTCTTT. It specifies CASNLQGTKAFF.

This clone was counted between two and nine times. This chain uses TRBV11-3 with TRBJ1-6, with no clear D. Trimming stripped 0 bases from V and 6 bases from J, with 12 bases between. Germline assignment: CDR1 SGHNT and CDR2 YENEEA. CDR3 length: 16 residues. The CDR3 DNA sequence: TGTGCCAGCAGCTTAGAGGGTGTGCGAGGTAATTCACCCCTCCACTTT. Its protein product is CASSLEGVRGNSPLHF. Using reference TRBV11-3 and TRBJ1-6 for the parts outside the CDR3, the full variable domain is EAGVVQSPRYKIIEKKQPVAFWCNPISGHNTLYWYLQNLGQGPELLIRYENEEAVDDSQLPKDRFSAERLKGVDSTLKIQPAELGDSAVYLCASSLEGVRGNSPLHFGNGTRLTVT.

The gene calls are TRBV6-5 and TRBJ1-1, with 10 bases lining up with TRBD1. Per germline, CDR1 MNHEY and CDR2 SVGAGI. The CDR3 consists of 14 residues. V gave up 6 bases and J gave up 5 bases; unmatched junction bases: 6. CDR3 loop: CASSRTGGWTEAFF. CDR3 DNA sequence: TGTGCCAGCAGCCGGACAGGGGGTTGGACTGAAGCTTTCTTT.

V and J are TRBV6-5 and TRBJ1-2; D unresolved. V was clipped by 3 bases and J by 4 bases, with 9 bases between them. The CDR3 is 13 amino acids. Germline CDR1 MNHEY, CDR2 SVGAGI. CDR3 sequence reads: CASSYHNSYGYTF. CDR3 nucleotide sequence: TGTGCCAGCAGTTATCACAACAGCTATGGCTACACCTTC.

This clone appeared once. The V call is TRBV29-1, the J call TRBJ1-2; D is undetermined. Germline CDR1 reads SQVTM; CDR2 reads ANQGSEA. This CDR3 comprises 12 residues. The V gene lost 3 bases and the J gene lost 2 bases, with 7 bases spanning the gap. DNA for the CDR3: TGCAGCGTTGAGGGCGAAAACTATGGCTACACCTTC. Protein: CSVEGENYGYTF.

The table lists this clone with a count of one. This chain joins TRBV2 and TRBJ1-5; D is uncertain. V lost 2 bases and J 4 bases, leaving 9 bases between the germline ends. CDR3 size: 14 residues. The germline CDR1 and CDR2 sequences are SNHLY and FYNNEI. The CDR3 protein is CASSEIAQNQPQHF. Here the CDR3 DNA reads TGTGCCAGCAGTGAAATAGCGCAAAATCAGCCCCAGCATTTT.

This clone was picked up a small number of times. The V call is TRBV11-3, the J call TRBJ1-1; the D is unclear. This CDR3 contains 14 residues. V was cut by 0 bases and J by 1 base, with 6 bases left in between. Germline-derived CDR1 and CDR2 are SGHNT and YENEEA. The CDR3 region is CASSLEGENTEAFF. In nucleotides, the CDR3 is TGTGCCAGCAGCTTAGAGGGCGAGAACACTGAAGCTTTCTTT. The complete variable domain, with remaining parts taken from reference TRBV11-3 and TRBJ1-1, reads EAGVVQSPRYKIIEKKQPVAFWCNPISGHNTLYWYLQNLGQGPELLIRYENEEAVDDSQLPKDRFSAERLKGVDSTLKIQPAELGDSAVYLCASSLEGENTEAFFGQGTRLTVV.

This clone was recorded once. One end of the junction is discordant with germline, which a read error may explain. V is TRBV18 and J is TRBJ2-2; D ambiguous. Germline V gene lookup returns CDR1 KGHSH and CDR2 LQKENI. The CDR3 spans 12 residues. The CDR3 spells CASSANPGELFF. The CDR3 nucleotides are TGTGCCAGCTCAGCGAACCCCGGGGAGCTGTTTTTT.

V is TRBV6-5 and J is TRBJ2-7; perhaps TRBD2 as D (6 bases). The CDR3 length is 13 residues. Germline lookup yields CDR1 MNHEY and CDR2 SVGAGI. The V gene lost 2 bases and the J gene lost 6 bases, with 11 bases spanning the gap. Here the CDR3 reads CASSYPGGAEQYF. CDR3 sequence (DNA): TGTGCCAGCAGTTACCCCGGAGGGGCCGAGCAGTACTTC.

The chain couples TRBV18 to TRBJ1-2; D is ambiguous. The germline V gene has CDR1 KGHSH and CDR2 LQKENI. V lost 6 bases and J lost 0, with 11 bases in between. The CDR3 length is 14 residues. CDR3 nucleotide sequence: TGTGCCAGCTCGTACAGCTCCTCTAACTATGGCTACACCTTC. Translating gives CASSYSSSNYGYTF.

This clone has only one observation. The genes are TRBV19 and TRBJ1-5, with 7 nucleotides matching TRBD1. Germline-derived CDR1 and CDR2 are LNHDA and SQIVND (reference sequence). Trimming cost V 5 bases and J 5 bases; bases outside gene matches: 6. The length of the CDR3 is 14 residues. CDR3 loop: CASSLDRADQPQHF. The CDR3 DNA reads TGTGCCAGTAGTCTCGACAGGGCCGATCAGCCCCAGCATTTT.